The next 21 T cell receptor beta chains were all read from a single sample in a study of OX40 agonist ivuxolimab in advanced cancers. Some clones are missing from TCRdb's copy, which holds only in-frame ones; the method was immunoSEQ multiplex PCR. The sample lists about 94,000 clones, roughly 90% seen once, with 0.25% to 0.3% in the top ten. Specimen: CD4+ or CD8+ T cells sorted from blood, collected in a trial of the OX40 agonist ivuxolimab. These receptors were obtained from an adult with an advanced solid tumor such as melanoma, head and neck, liver or kidney cancer.

V and J are TRBV4-1 and TRBJ1-4, with D possibly matching TRBD1 (6 bases). The CDR3 loop spans 16 amino acids. The germline CDR1 and CDR2 sequences are MGHRA and YSYEKL. V was shortened by 4 bases and J by 4 bases, with 16 bases between the two germline ends. The CDR3 DNA sequence: TGCGCCAGCAGCCCCCAACTAGACAGGTTTAATGAAAAACTGTTTTTT. This sequence encodes CASSPQLDRFNEKLFF.

CDR3 DNA sequence: TGTGCCACCCGAGGGGGGCAGACTGAAGCTTTCTTT. It encodes CATRGGQTEAFF. The J gene is TRBJ1-1, the V gene TRBV10-3; D possibly corresponds to TRBD1 (6 bases). V was clipped by 10 bases and J by 5 bases, with 14 bases between them. The germline gives CDR1 ENHRY, CDR2 SYGVKD. The CDR3 spans 12 residues.

CDR3: CASSFLSGAGGPGTDTQYF. The CDR3, as DNA: TGCGCCAGCAGCTTCCTGTCTGGAGCGGGGGGGCCGGGCACAGATACGCAGTATTTT. This chain connects TRBV5-1 to TRBJ2-3; 10 bases agree with TRBD2. V lost 2 bases, J lost 1 base, and 13 bases stayed unmatched. CDR1 is SGHRS and CDR2 is YFSETQ in the germline V gene. The CDR3 length is 19 residues.

V usage is TRBV5-6 and J usage is TRBJ2-1, with TRBD2 matching over 8 bases. V shed 4 bases, J shed 9 bases, and the junction held 18 bases outside the gene matches. The CDR3 length is 17 residues. CDR1 is SGHDT, CDR2 YYEEEE, per germline. The CDR3 bases are TGTGCCAGCAGCCAAGTGCTCAGTATCGGGGGGGCAGGTGAGCAGTTCTTC. Protein product: CASSQVLSIGGAGEQFF.

The chain has TRBV5-1 and TRBJ2-3; tentatively, D is TRBD2 (6 bases). The V gene lost 1 base and the J gene lost 1 base, with 13 bases spanning the gap. CDR3 length: 16 amino acids. CDR1 is SGHRS and CDR2 is YFSETQ in the germline V gene. CDR3 nucleotides: TGCGCCAGCAGCTTGAGGGAGGAAAGGGGCACAGATACGCAGTATTTT. This sequence encodes CASSLREERGTDTQYF.

The chain is built from TRBV6-4 and TRBJ1-2, with TRBD1 identical over 9 bases. Trimming took 6 bases from V and 8 from J; bases not matched to a gene: 10. The CDR3 extends over 14 amino acids. CDR1 is MRHNA, CDR2 SNTAGT, per germline. Written as DNA, the CDR3 is TGTGCCAGCAGAGGTACGGACAGGGGCCGAGGCTACACCTTC. Translation gives CASRGTDRGRGYTF.

The V and J genes are TRBV13 and TRBJ2-1; 8 positions agree with TRBD1. V was clipped by 5 bases and J by 5 bases; unmatched bases: 11. The CDR3 sequence is 16 residues long. The germline V gene has CDR1 PRHDT and CDR2 FYEKMQ (reference sequence). CDR3 DNA: TGTGCCAGCAGCCCGCAACAGGGGGACATTCACAATGAGCAGTTCTTC. This translates into CASSPQQGDIHNEQFF.

The chain recombines TRBV4-2 with TRBJ2-1, with 10 bases lining up with TRBD2. Per germline, CDR1 LGHNA and CDR2 YNFKEQ. The J segment lost 5 bases and the V segment lost 1 base, leaving 5 bases of the junction unmatched. This CDR3 region has 16 residues. The CDR3 sequence is CASSQVPAGGDNEQFF. DNA of the CDR3: TGTGCCAGCAGCCAAGTCCCAGCGGGGGGGGACAATGAGCAGTTCTTC.

This clone was observed a single time. V gene TRBV4-3 combines with J gene TRBJ1-1; 12 bases line up with TRBD1. V lost 1 base to trimming and J lost 10 bases; unmatched junction nucleotides: 4. Looked up from germline, CDR1 is LGHNA and CDR2 is YSLEER. The CDR3 extends over 14 amino acids. In nucleotides, the CDR3 is TGCGCCAGCAGCCAAGCGGGACAGGGGGCACGAGCTTTCTTT. Its translation: CASSQAGQGARAFF.

The chain uses TRBV6-1 and TRBJ1-5; no clear D gene. Trimming pared 0 bases from V and 4 bases from J, leaving 4 bases between. From germline, CDR1 is MNHNS and CDR2 SASEGT. The CDR3 spans 13 residues. DNA for the CDR3: TGTGCCAGCAGTGAAGCTAGTAATCAGCCCCAGCATTTT. Translated: CASSEASNQPQHF.

As DNA, the CDR3 is TGTGCCAGCAGTTTACCTACAGGGGGCTACGAGCAGTACTTC. This gives the protein CASSLPTGGYEQYF. The chain has TRBV28 and TRBJ2-7, with 8 bases fitting TRBD1. Per germline, CDR1 MDHEN and CDR2 SYDVKM. V was pared by 2 bases and J by 3 bases, with 3 bases of the junction left unmatched. CDR3 length: 14 amino acids.

J is TRBJ2-2 and V is TRBV14; 8 nucleotides match TRBD1. The V and J ends lost 4 bases and 4 bases, in that order; junction bases with no gene match: 5. Germline loops: CDR1 SGHDN, CDR2 FVKESK. CDR3 length: 15 residues. The CDR3 DNA follows: TGTGCCAGCAGCCTTAAGACAGGGGTCACCGGGGAGCTGTTTTTT. Its translation: CASSLKTGVTGELFF.

This chain joins TRBV6-4 and TRBJ1-5; D not certain. Germline V CDR1 and CDR2: MRHNA, SNTAGT. The CDR3 contains 15 residues. V was cut by 3 bases and J by 0 bases, with 9 bases left in between. CDR3 coding DNA: TGTGCCAGCAGTGAACCAAATTATAGCAATCAGCCCCAGCATTTT. This sequence encodes CASSEPNYSNQPQHF.

This sequence joins TRBV21-1 and TRBJ1-5. TRBV21-1 is annotated as a pseudogene. This CDR3 has 17 amino acids. The CDR3 DNA reads as TGTGCCAGCAGCAAATCAATAAGCGTTATACTTAGGCAGCCCCAGCATTTT. This codes for CASSKSISVILRQPQHF.

This chain joins TRBV30 and TRBJ2-3, with TRBD2 matching over 8 bases. The V gene end was trimmed by 4 bases and the J gene end by 4 bases; junction bases not matched to a gene: 16. This CDR3 region has 17 residues. CDR1 and CDR2 (germline): GTSNPN, SVGIG (reference sequence). In nucleotides, the CDR3 is TGTGCCTGGAAGCGTTTGGCCTCGGGGGGGCGCCCAGATACGCAGTATTTT. It yields the protein CAWKRLASGGRPDTQYF.

The chain uses TRBV15 and TRBJ1-1; D remains ambiguous. Germline CDR1 reads LNHNV; CDR2 reads YYDKDF (reference sequence). V was pared by 1 base and J by 0 bases, with 12 bases between. This CDR3 comprises 16 residues. The CDR3 DNA follows: TGTGCCACCAGCAGAGTGTTAGAGGTGATGAACACTGAAGCTTTCTTT. As protein: CATSRVLEVMNTEAFF.

The chain couples TRBV27 to TRBJ2-7; D assignment may be TRBD1 or TRBD2 (5 bases each). Germline V lookup: CDR1 MNHEY, CDR2 SMNVEV (reference sequence). CDR3 length: 12 amino acids. V lost 8 bases and J 5 bases, leaving 13 bases between the germline ends. CDR3 DNA sequence: TGTGCCAGCCGGGGCCTTCTACACGAGCAGTACTTC. Encoded protein: CASRGLLHEQYF.

J is TRBJ2-3 and V is TRBV7-6; 11 bases match TRBD2. The germline gives CDR1 SGHVS, CDR2 FNYEAQ. This CDR3 is built from 19 residues. With V trimmed by 4 bases and J by 2 bases, 14 bases remained unmatched. The DNA for the CDR3 is TGTGCCAGCAGCTCAAAGGCCCTGAGACTAGCGGGAAACACAGATACGCAGTATTTT. Its translation: CASSSKALRLAGNTDTQYF.

The chain employs TRBV18 and TRBJ2-7; D ambiguous. The germline CDR1 and CDR2 sequences are KGHSH and LQKENI. Between the trimmed V and J ends, which lost 0 bases and 1 base, there was a span of 7 bases. The CDR3 sequence is 14 residues long. CDR3 residues: CASSPPMLSYEQYF. CDR3 DNA sequence: TGTGCCAGCTCACCACCCATGCTATCCTACGAGCAGTACTTC. Together with reference TRBV18 and TRBJ2-7, the CDR3 gives the full variable domain: NAGVMQNPRHLVRRRGQEARLRCSPMKGHSHVYWYRQLPEEGLKFMVYLQKENIIDESGMPKERFSAEFPKEGPSILRIQQVVRGDSAAYFCASSPPMLSYEQYFGPGTRLTVT.

This chain connects TRBV5-1 to TRBJ2-7; TRBD1 matches at 7 bases. Germline trimming cut 3 bases from V and 0 bases from J; bases unmatched to any gene: 3. This CDR3 has 14 residues. The V gene's germline CDR1 is SGHRS and CDR2 YFSETQ. Here the CDR3 DNA reads TGCGCCAGCAGCTGGACAGGTAACTCCTACGAGCAGTACTTC. This encodes CASSWTGNSYEQYF.

The chain couples TRBV5-5 to TRBJ2-3, with no clear D. The CDR3 runs 16 residues. Trimming shortened V by 4 bases and J by 5 bases, and 20 bases separated the two germline ends. Germline CDR1 SGHKS, CDR2 YYEKEE (reference sequence). The DNA for the CDR3 is TGTGCCAGCAGCCCTATCCAATCTAATCGAGGAGATACGCAGTATTTT. Translating it yields CASSPIQSNRGDTQYF.